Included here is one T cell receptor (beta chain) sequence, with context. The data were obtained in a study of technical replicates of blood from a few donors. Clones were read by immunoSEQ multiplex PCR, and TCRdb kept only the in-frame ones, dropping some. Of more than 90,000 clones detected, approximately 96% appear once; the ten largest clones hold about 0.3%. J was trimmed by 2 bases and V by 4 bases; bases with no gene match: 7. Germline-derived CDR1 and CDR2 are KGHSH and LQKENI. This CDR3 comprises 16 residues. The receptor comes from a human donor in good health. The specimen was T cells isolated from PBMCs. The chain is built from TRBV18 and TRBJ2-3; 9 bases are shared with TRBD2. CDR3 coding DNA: TGTGCCAGCTCACTAGGGACTAGCCGAATCACAGATACGCAGTATTTT. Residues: CASSLGTSRITDTQYF.